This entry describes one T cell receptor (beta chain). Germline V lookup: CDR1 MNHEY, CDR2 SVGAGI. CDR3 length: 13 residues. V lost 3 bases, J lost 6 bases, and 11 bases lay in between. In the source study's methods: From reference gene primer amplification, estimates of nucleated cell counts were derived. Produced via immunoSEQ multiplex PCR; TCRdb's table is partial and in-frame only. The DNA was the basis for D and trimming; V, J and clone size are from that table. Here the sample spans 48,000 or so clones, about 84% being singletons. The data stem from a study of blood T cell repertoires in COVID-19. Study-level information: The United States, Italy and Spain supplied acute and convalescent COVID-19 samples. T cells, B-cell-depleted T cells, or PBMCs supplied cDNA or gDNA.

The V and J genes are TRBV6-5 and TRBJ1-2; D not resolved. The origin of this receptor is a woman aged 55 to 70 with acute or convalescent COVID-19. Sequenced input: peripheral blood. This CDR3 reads CASSYGLKNGYTF. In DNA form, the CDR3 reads TGTGCCAGCAGTTATGGACTGAAGAATGGCTACACCTTC.